Following are 11 T cell receptor beta chains from one sample sequenced in a study of response to subunit inactivated influenza vaccine. One entry per CDR3 protein, called by TCRdb with MiXCR from the RT-PCR reads. The profile covers hundreds of thousands of distinct CDR3 sequences, with 10% to 15% appearing a single time and 7.8% taken by the ten largest. This specimen consisted of non-naive T cells sorted from PBMCs, obtained 14 days before vaccination. These receptors all stem from a middle-aged man who received an inactivated influenza vaccine.

This clonotype was observed a few times. The chain uses TRBV29-1 and TRBJ2-7, with 8 nucleotides matching TRBD2. V lost 7 bases, J lost 5 bases, and 13 bases stayed unmatched. Germline CDR1 SQVTM, CDR2 ANQGSEA. The CDR3 runs to 14 residues. In nucleotides, the CDR3 is TGCAGCGCCGCCTGGGCGGGAGGTAAAGACGAGCAGTACTTC. Its protein is CSAAWAGGKDEQYF.

The J gene is TRBJ1-2, the V gene TRBV5-4, with D unclear. CDR3 length: 15 residues. Trimming removed 0 bases from V and 5 bases from J, with 14 bases in between. Germline V gives CDR1 SGHNT, CDR2 YYREEE (reference sequence). This CDR3 reads CASSLVDVASYGYTF. DNA for the CDR3: TGTGCCAGCAGCTTGGTCGATGTAGCCTCTTATGGCTACACCTTC.

This clonotype turned up a few times. The V and J genes are TRBV4-3 and TRBJ1-2; no definite D call. The V gene's germline CDR1 is LGHNA and CDR2 YSLEER. V shed 4 bases and J shed 8 bases, with 17 bases lying between them. This CDR3 contains 14 residues. CDR3 region: CASSLLAGSQGYTF. CDR3 DNA: TGCGCCAGCAGCCTACTAGCAGGCAGTCAGGGCTACACCTTC.

V is TRBV6-1 and J is TRBJ2-7; D remains ambiguous. V was shortened by 6 bases and J by 0 bases, with 12 bases between the two germline ends. The CDR3 runs to 14 residues. Looked up from germline, CDR1 is MNHNS and CDR2 is SASEGT. Here the CDR3 reads CASSPTPGSYEQYF. In nucleotides, the CDR3 is TGTGCCAGCAGCCCTACTCCAGGCTCCTACGAGCAGTACTTC.

The V and J genes are TRBV11-2 and TRBJ2-7; 9 bases match TRBD2. The CDR3 is 15 residues long. Trimming took 3 bases from V and 1 from J; bases not matched to a gene: 4. CDR1 and CDR2 from the germline V gene are SGHAT and FQNNGV. The CDR3 loop reads CASSFSGRTSYEQYF. In DNA form, the CDR3 reads TGTGCCAGCAGCTTTAGCGGGAGAACTTCCTACGAGCAGTACTTC.

This chain links TRBV27 with TRBJ1-6, with D unresolved. In germline, CDR1 is MNHEY, CDR2 SMNVEV (reference sequence). With 2 bases removed from V and 2 bases from J, the gap between germline ends came to 13 bases. This CDR3 is built from 17 residues. Written as DNA, the CDR3 is TGTGCCAGCAGTTTAGTAGGGCGTAGCACCTATAATTCACCCCTCCACTTT. Residues: CASSLVGRSTYNSPLHF.

There are a few counts of this clonotype. The chain carries TRBV9 and TRBJ2-1, with a weak D call TRBD2 (5 bases). This CDR3 is 16 amino acids long. The V end was cut by 4 bases, the J end by 1 base, with 15 bases between. CDR1 SGDLS and CDR2 YYNGEE come from the germline V gene. The CDR3 DNA reads as TGTGCCAGCAGCACCCGGACGGGAAGGTCCTACAATGAGCAGTTCTTC. Protein product: CASSTRTGRSYNEQFF.

The J gene is TRBJ2-1, the V gene TRBV11-2; the D gene is possibly TRBD2 (6 bases). The V end was cut by 4 bases, the J end by 7 bases, with 17 bases between. This CDR3 has 15 residues. CDR1 is SGHAT and CDR2 is FQNNGV in the germline V gene. The CDR3 here is CASSSGGGVWNEQFF. The CDR3 nucleotides read TGTGCCAGCAGCTCCGGGGGTGGGGTTTGGAATGAGCAGTTCTTC. Combining the CDR3 with reference TRBV11-2 and TRBJ2-1 gives the whole variable domain EAGVAQSPRYKIIEKRQSVAFWCNPISGHATLYWYQQILGQGPKLLIQFQNNGVVDDSQLPKDRFSAERLKGVDSTLKIQPAKLEDSAVYLCASSSGGGVWNEQFFGPGTRLTVL.

This clonotype showed up many times. J is TRBJ2-2 and V is TRBV10-3; D is unresolved. Germline V gives CDR1 ENHRY, CDR2 SYGVKD. V was shortened by 8 bases and J by 7 bases, with 14 bases between the two germline ends. CDR3 length: 13 residues. CDR3 nucleotide sequence: TGTGCCATCCCGGGCGGTAGAGGCGGGGAGCTGTTTTTT. The encoded protein is CAIPGGRGGELFF.

This clonotype was counted only a few times. This chain connects TRBV12-3 or TRBV12-4 to TRBJ1-5, with D unclear. The V gene lost 5 bases and the J gene lost 0 bases, with 14 bases spanning the gap. CDR3 length: 16 amino acids. CDR3 amino acids: CASSTAPAYSNQPQHF. Written as DNA, the CDR3 is TGTGCCAGCAGTACCGCCCCGGCGTATAGCAATCAGCCCCAGCATTTT.

The genes are TRBV7-9 and TRBJ2-1; D unresolved. Germline-derived CDR1 and CDR2 are SEHNR and FQNEAQ (reference sequence). V was trimmed by 2 bases and J by 8 bases, leaving 10 bases between them. The CDR3 contains 13 residues. CDR3 nucleotides: TGTGCCAGCAGCTTACTCAACAGCGATGAGCAGTTCTTC. This gives the protein CASSLLNSDEQFF.